This is a list of T cell receptor beta chains from one sample in a study of Ad26.COV2.S vaccination and SARS-CoV-2 variants. This table comes from immunoSEQ multiplex PCR, and its TCRdb copy is limited to in-frame clones, with some not included. The sample consists of roughly 270,000 clones, 87% of them appearing once. The material sequenced was peripheral blood, taken in a trial of Ad26.COV2.S vaccine versus placebo. The receptors were gathered from a person aged 18-60 years who received the Ad26.COV2.S COVID-19 vaccine or a placebo. Each CDR3 is given with its conserved first and last residue. Fields, in order: CDR3 DNA, CDR3 protein, clone size, D gene, V gene, J gene. D genes are given only for firm matches. Clone size, where shown, is once, few, many, or a class for clones that have expanded.

DNA: TGTGCTAGCAGCCCTATCGACAGGGGACCCTACAATGAGCAGTTCTTC; CDR3: CASSPIDRGPYNEQFF; size: NA; D: TRBD1; V: TRBV7-7; J: TRBJ2-1
DNA: TGTGCCAGCAGTCATAGCAATCAGCCCCAGCATTTT; CDR3: CASSHSNQPQHF; size: NA; D: NA; V: TRBV12-3/TRBV12-4; J: TRBJ1-5
DNA: TGTGCCAGTAGCCGGACAGGGCTTAACTATGGCTACACCTTC; CDR3: CASSRTGLNYGYTF; size: few; D: TRBD1; V: TRBV19; J: TRBJ1-2
DNA: TGCAGCGTTGCAGTACCCAGGGGAAGGAACACTGAAGCTTTCTTT; CDR3: CSVAVPRGRNTEAFF; size: NA; D: NA; V: TRBV29-1; J: TRBJ1-1
DNA: TGTGCCAGTAGTAACTTTCCGTTAGGTAGTTTCTCTGGCTACACCTTC; CDR3: CASSNFPLGSFSGYTF; size: NA; D: NA; V: TRBV19; J: TRBJ1-2
DNA: TGTGCCATCAGCGAGGGGAGGCCAGGGGGGAACTATGGCTACACCTTC; CDR3: CAISEGRPGGNYGYTF; size: NA; D: TRBD1; V: TRBV10-3; J: TRBJ1-2
DNA: TGTGCCAGCAGCTCGGACGGGACAGGGCTAGAGACCCAGTACTTC; CDR3: CASSSDGTGLETQYF; size: NA; D: TRBD1; V: TRBV7-7; J: TRBJ2-5
DNA: TGTGCCAGCAGCCCAGGGGCCGCCTACGAGCAGTACTTC; CDR3: CASSPGAAYEQYF; size: NA; D: NA; V: TRBV5-6; J: TRBJ2-7
DNA: TGTGCCAGCAGCTCATTAGCGGGAGCTCGCGAGCAGTACTTC; CDR3: CASSSLAGAREQYF; size: NA; D: TRBD2; V: TRBV5-4; J: TRBJ2-7
DNA: TGTGCCAGTAGTCCCATCGCCGGGTTCTACGAGCAGTACTTC; CDR3: CASSPIAGFYEQYF; size: once; D: NA; V: TRBV19; J: TRBJ2-7
DNA: TGTGCCAGCAGCCTCTCGATTACCCCAAGGTTGAGTGAGCAGTACTTC; CDR3: CASSLSITPRLSEQYF; size: once; D: NA; V: TRBV27; J: TRBJ2-7
DNA: TGTGCCAGCAGTGACCCAAATCGACAGGGTTACACTGAAGCTTTCTTT; CDR3: CASSDPNRQGYTEAFF; size: NA; D: TRBD1; V: TRBV6-4; J: TRBJ1-1
DNA: TGTGCCAGCAGTGAAGGCTCTAGACTAGCGGGATCGACCGGGGAGCTGTTTTTT; CDR3: CASSEGSRLAGSTGELFF; size: NA; D: TRBD2; V: TRBV6-1; J: TRBJ2-2
DNA: TGCGCCAGCCCCCCCCGGGACTGTACGGGACAAGAGACCCAGTACTTC; CDR3: CASPPRDCTGQETQYF; size: once; D: NA; V: TRBV5-1; J: TRBJ2-5
DNA: TGTGCCAGCAGTTTATCTCAGACTAGCGGGAGGGGGAATGAGCAGTTCTTC; CDR3: CASSLSQTSGRGNEQFF; size: NA; D: TRBD2; V: TRBV27; J: TRBJ2-1
DNA: TGTGCCAGCAGTGTCGCGGGGGACTACGAGCAGTACTTC; CDR3: CASSVAGDYEQYF; size: once; D: TRBD2; V: TRBV2; J: TRBJ2-7
DNA: TGTGCCAGCAATCCGGGACAGCCTAGCAATCAGCCCCAGCATTTT; CDR3: CASNPGQPSNQPQHF; size: NA; D: TRBD1; V: TRBV6-5; J: TRBJ1-5
DNA: TGTGCCAGCAGCGTAGACGAATCCAACTATTCACCCCTCCACTTT; CDR3: CASSVDESNYSPLHF; size: NA; D: NA; V: TRBV9; J: TRBJ1-6
DNA: TGCGCCAGCAGCTTGGCAACAGGGAAGGGATATGGCTACACCTTC; CDR3: CASSLATGKGYGYTF; size: NA; D: NA; V: TRBV5-1; J: TRBJ1-2
DNA: TGTGCCAGCTCACTAACAGGGTATGGGGATAATTCACCCCTCCACTTT; CDR3: CASSLTGYGDNSPLHF; size: few; D: NA; V: TRBV18; J: TRBJ1-6
DNA: TGTGCCCACTCTAGCAGGGGGGGCGGCACAGATACGCAGTATTTT; CDR3: CAHSSRGGGTDTQYF; size: NA; D: NA; V: TRBV5-8; J: TRBJ2-3
DNA: TGTGCCAGCAGCTTAGAGTCCACGGGCGGCACCGGGGAGCTGTTTTTT; CDR3: CASSLESTGGTGELFF; size: NA; D: NA; V: TRBV7-6; J: TRBJ2-2
DNA: TGCGCCAGCAGCACAGGGAGCAGACTAGCCAAAAACATTCAGTACTTC; CDR3: CASSTGSRLAKNIQYF; size: NA; D: NA; V: TRBV5-1; J: TRBJ2-4
DNA: TGCAGCGTTGTAGTAGCGGGGGCCAACGTCCTGACTTTC; CDR3: CSVVVAGANVLTF; size: NA; D: NA; V: TRBV29-1; J: TRBJ2-6
DNA: TGTGCCAGCAGAATTCTACGGGACTCCCCAAACTTC; CDR3: CASRILRDSPNF; size: NA; D: NA; V: TRBV2; J: TRBJ2-7
DNA: TGTGCCAGCAGTTTATCAGACAGGCACCCTGAAGGCTACACCTTC; CDR3: CASSLSDRHPEGYTF; size: NA; D: NA; V: TRBV27; J: TRBJ1-2
DNA: TGTGCCAGCAGTTTCGGGACAGCTAGCACAGATACGCAGTATTTT; CDR3: CASSFGTASTDTQYF; size: NA; D: TRBD1; V: TRBV6-6; J: TRBJ2-3
DNA: TGTGCTAGCAGCTTATCGGAGAACACTGAAGCTTTCTTT; CDR3: CASSLSENTEAFF; size: NA; D: NA; V: TRBV7-7; J: TRBJ1-1
DNA: TGTGCCAGCAGCAAACTAGCGGGGGCGAACGCCTACGAGCAGTACTTC; CDR3: CASSKLAGANAYEQYF; size: NA; D: TRBD2; V: TRBV2; J: TRBJ2-7
DNA: TGTGCCAGTATGGGGGGCGGCTACGAGCAGTACTTC; CDR3: CASMGGGYEQYF; size: NA; D: NA; V: TRBV19; J: TRBJ2-7
DNA: TGCGCCAGCAGCTTGGCTACAGGGGCATCCTACGAGCAGTACTTC; CDR3: CASSLATGASYEQYF; size: NA; D: TRBD1; V: TRBV5-1; J: TRBJ2-7
DNA: TGTGCCAGCAGTTACTCTTCGGTAGGGGGGAATTCACCCCTCCACTTT; CDR3: CASSYSSVGGNSPLHF; size: once; D: NA; V: TRBV6-5; J: TRBJ1-6
DNA: TGTGCCAGCAGCCAAGTCAGGGGGAACACTGAAGCTTTCTTT; CDR3: CASSQVRGNTEAFF; size: NA; D: NA; V: TRBV3-1/TRBV3-2; J: TRBJ1-1
DNA: TGCAGCGTTGCCGGGACTAGCGTTCGCACAGATACGCAGTATTTT; CDR3: CSVAGTSVRTDTQYF; size: NA; D: TRBD2; V: TRBV29-1; J: TRBJ2-3
DNA: TGCGCCAGCAGCCAAGATTTTGGAGGGACAGAGTTCAACGAGCAGTACTTC; CDR3: CASSQDFGGTEFNEQYF; size: NA; D: NA; V: TRBV4-1; J: TRBJ2-7
DNA: TGTGCCAGCAGCCAAGATTTAATCCAGGGGTCCTACGAGCAGTACTTC; CDR3: CASSQDLIQGSYEQYF; size: NA; D: NA; V: TRBV3-1/TRBV3-2; J: TRBJ2-7
DNA: TGTGCCAGCTCACCAGGGACAGGGTTATGGGGCTACACCTTC; CDR3: CASSPGTGLWGYTF; size: NA; D: TRBD1; V: TRBV18; J: TRBJ1-2
DNA: TGTGCCAGCAGCTTGGGAACAACCTACAATGAGCAGTTCTTC; CDR3: CASSLGTTYNEQFF; size: NA; D: NA; V: TRBV7-8; J: TRBJ2-1
DNA: TGTGCCAGCAGCTTGGGCCTAGCGGTGCTCCAAGAGACCCAGTACTTC; CDR3: CASSLGLAVLQETQYF; size: NA; D: TRBD2; V: TRBV7-8; J: TRBJ2-5
DNA: TGTGCCAGCAGTTATTCCGGGCAGGCCTATGGCTACACCTTC; CDR3: CASSYSGQAYGYTF; size: NA; D: NA; V: TRBV6-9; J: TRBJ1-2
DNA: TGTGCCAGCAGCCTAACCTCTGGAAACACCATATATTTT; CDR3: CASSLTSGNTIYF; size: once; D: NA; V: TRBV11-3; J: TRBJ1-3
DNA: TGTGCCAGCAGACTAGCGGGGGGAAGGATTGGAGAGACCCAGTACTTC; CDR3: CASRLAGGRIGETQYF; size: NA; D: TRBD2; V: TRBV5-4; J: TRBJ2-5
DNA: TGTGCCAGCACCGGACTAGCGGGGGATACGCAGTATTTT; CDR3: CASTGLAGDTQYF; size: NA; D: TRBD2; V: TRBV12-3/TRBV12-4; J: TRBJ2-3
DNA: TGTGCTAGTGGGCGAGAAGGTGGGACTGAAGCTTTCTTT; CDR3: CASGREGGTEAFF; size: NA; D: NA; V: TRBV12-5; J: TRBJ1-1
DNA: TGTGCCAGCAGCTTCGCTCTTTTTGGGTTGGGGCGCGAGCAGTACTTC; CDR3: CASSFALFGLGREQYF; size: NA; D: NA; V: TRBV7-8; J: TRBJ2-7
DNA: TGTGCCAGCAGTTTACTGGCTAGCGGGGGGTTCAACGAGCAGTACTTC; CDR3: CASSLLASGGFNEQYF; size: NA; D: TRBD2; V: TRBV27; J: TRBJ2-7
DNA: TGTGCCAGCAGTGAACAGGGACAGGAAAATGAAAAACTGTTTTTT; CDR3: CASSEQGQENEKLFF; size: NA; D: TRBD1; V: TRBV2; J: TRBJ1-4
DNA: TGCGCCAGCGGCCTAGGGAATGGCTACACCTTC; CDR3: CASGLGNGYTF; size: NA; D: NA; V: TRBV5-1; J: TRBJ1-2
DNA: TGTGCCATCGGGGATACAGGGGTGGCCGGGGAGCTGTTTTTT; CDR3: CAIGDTGVAGELFF; size: NA; D: TRBD1; V: TRBV10-3; J: TRBJ2-2
DNA: TGTGCCAGCAGCTTGGAGGGTACTAGGCGCTCCAGAAGCATCAATGAGCAGTTCTTC; CDR3: CASSLEGTRRSRSINEQFF; size: NA; D: NA; V: TRBV5-4; J: TRBJ2-1
DNA: TGTGCCAGCAGCTTATTCAGGGGGTATTACAATGAGCAGTTCTTC; CDR3: CASSLFRGYYNEQFF; size: NA; D: TRBD1; V: TRBV7-9; J: TRBJ2-1
DNA: TGTGCCAGTACCATGGGGTACTCTGCCTCTGGAAACACCATATATTTT; CDR3: CASTMGYSASGNTIYF; size: NA; D: NA; V: TRBV19; J: TRBJ1-3
DNA: TGTGCCAGCAGTTACGGGATCAGGGAGACCCAGTACTTC; CDR3: CASSYGIRETQYF; size: NA; D: NA; V: TRBV6-5; J: TRBJ2-5
DNA: TGTGCCAGCAGTTACTCGCCGGGAAGTAGGGAAAAACTGTTTTTT; CDR3: CASSYSPGSREKLFF; size: NA; D: NA; V: TRBV6-5; J: TRBJ1-4
DNA: TGTGCCAGCAGCTCAGTGGGTAGTTCCTACGAGCAGTACTTC; CDR3: CASSSVGSSYEQYF; size: once; D: NA; V: TRBV6-2/TRBV6-3; J: TRBJ2-7
DNA: TGTGCCAGCAGTTACTCTCGACAGGGCAACTATGGCTACACCTTC; CDR3: CASSYSRQGNYGYTF; size: once; D: TRBD1; V: TRBV6-2/TRBV6-3; J: TRBJ1-2
DNA: TGTGCCAGTAGTAAAAGGGACGGGGTGGACTATGGCTACACCTTC; CDR3: CASSKRDGVDYGYTF; size: few; D: NA; V: TRBV19; J: TRBJ1-2
DNA: TGTGCCAGCAGCTACCACAGGCTCGTGAGCACTGAAGCTTTCTTT; CDR3: CASSYHRLVSTEAFF; size: NA; D: NA; V: TRBV7-9; J: TRBJ1-1